The 10 T cell receptor beta chains presented below share a single source sample, sequenced in a study of cytomegalovirus exposure and HLA in healthy donors. Both 60 Vbeta primers and 13 Jbeta primers went into the PCR. Sequenced by immunoSEQ multiplex PCR; TCRdb stores in-frame clones only, minus some. The data contain 100,000 to 150,000 clones, approximately 66% of them seen just once; the ten biggest clones take up roughly 8.6%. Sequencing input: PBMCs. Every receptor here comes from a woman aged 40 to 50 in good health and CMV-seropositive.

The V and J genes are TRBV19 and TRBJ1-2, with 9 bases matching TRBD1. The V and J ends lost 3 bases and 7 bases, in that order; junction bases with no gene match: 12. CDR3 length: 16 residues. Germline V lookup: CDR1 LNHDA, CDR2 SQIVND (reference sequence). CDR3 DNA sequence: TGTGCCAGTAGTATTTCCGGGACAGGGACTTTGTCTGGCTACACCTTC. Its protein product is CASSISGTGTLSGYTF.

The V gene is TRBV19, the J gene TRBJ2-1, with 10 bases fitting TRBD2. Germline assignment: CDR1 LNHDA and CDR2 SQIVND (reference sequence). This CDR3 has 15 amino acids. V lost 2 bases and J lost 5; bases outside the gene matches: 3. In DNA form, the CDR3 reads TGTGCCAGTAGTATAAGAGCGGGGGGGGACAATGAGCAGTTCTTC. Protein sequence: CASSIRAGGDNEQFF.

J is TRBJ1-1 and V is TRBV5-6, with D possibly TRBD1 on 5 matching bases. The CDR3 extends over 13 amino acids. Germline assignment: CDR1 SGHDT and CDR2 YYEEEE. V lost 1 base to trimming and J lost 6 bases, with 10 bases between them. The CDR3 reads CASSLTGGAEAFF. CDR3 nucleotides: TGTGCCAGCAGCTTGACGGGAGGGGCTGAAGCTTTCTTT.

This chain uses TRBV7-2 with TRBJ2-1; 7 bases line up with TRBD1. Trimming took 5 bases from V and 4 from J; bases not matched to a gene: 8. Germline V gene sequence: CDR1 SGHTA, CDR2 FQGNSA. This CDR3 comprises 15 residues. This CDR3 is CASSLGTAPYNEQFF. The CDR3 DNA follows: TGTGCCAGCAGCCTGGGGACAGCGCCTTACAATGAGCAGTTCTTC.

The gene calls are TRBV27 and TRBJ2-7; possible D gene TRBD1, 5 bases. Germline assignment: CDR1 MNHEY and CDR2 SMNVEV (reference sequence). CDR3 size: 11 residues. The CDR3 coding sequence is TGTGCTCAGGGAAGCTCCTACGAGCAGTACTTC. Encoded protein: CAQGSSYEQYF.

DNA for the CDR3: TGTGCCAGCCGGCGGGGGAATTCCTACGAGCAGTACTTC. Translation: CASRRGNSYEQYF. The V gene is TRBV13, the J gene TRBJ2-7; 7 bases are shared with TRBD2. The V gene's germline CDR1 is PRHDT and CDR2 FYEKMQ (reference sequence). This CDR3 region has 13 residues. With V trimmed by 8 bases and J by 1 base, 5 bases remained unmatched.

There are a few counts of this clone. The V gene is TRBV28, the J gene TRBJ2-3; TRBD2 aligns across 9 bases. Unmatched junction bases numbered 8, after V lost 10 bases and J lost 0 bases. This CDR3 comprises 15 residues. CDR1 is MDHEN, CDR2 SYDVKM, per germline. The CDR3 nucleotides read TGTGCCACTACGACTAGCGGAACTAGCACAGATACGCAGTATTTT. Its translation: CATTTSGTSTDTQYF.

This sequence joins TRBV6-1 and TRBJ2-3; 9 positions match TRBD2. The germline V gene has CDR1 MNHNS and CDR2 SASEGT. The J segment lost 6 bases and the V segment lost 7 bases, leaving 11 bases of the junction unmatched. This CDR3 spans 15 amino acids. CDR3 protein: CASTPGAGGLDTQYF. CDR3 coding DNA: TGTGCCAGCACCCCTGGGGCGGGAGGGCTGGATACGCAGTATTTT.

A single count supports this clone. This rearrangement joins TRBV5-4 to TRBJ1-2, with a weak D call TRBD1 (6 bases). The germline CDR1 and CDR2 sequences are SGHNT and YYREEE (reference sequence). This CDR3 has 14 residues. The V and J ends lost 4 bases and 6 bases respectively, with 16 bases between them. DNA of the CDR3: TGTGCCAGCAGCGGCCGCTCTCGGACAGATGGCTACACCTTC. It translates to CASSGRSRTDGYTF. The complete variable domain, with remaining parts taken from reference TRBV5-4 and TRBJ1-2, reads ETGVTQSPTHLIKTRGQQVTLRCSSQSGHNTVSWYQQALGQGPQFIFQYYREEENGRGNFPPRFSGLQFPNYSSELNVNALELDDSALYLCASSGRSRTDGYTFGSGTRLTVV.

The chain is built from TRBV18 and TRBJ1-5; TRBD1 matches 7 bases. Trimming at V came to 5 bases and at J to 5 bases, leaving 6 bases not matched to a gene. Germline V lookup: CDR1 KGHSH, CDR2 LQKENI. The CDR3 is 14 residues long. CDR3 in amino acids: CASSSGQKDQPQHF. The CDR3 DNA sequence: TGTGCCAGCTCATCGGGACAGAAGGATCAGCCCCAGCATTTT.